What follows is one TCR beta chain and its context. The CDR3 is 14 amino acids. V lost 3 bases and J lost 2, with 11 bases in between. Germline V CDR1 and CDR2: LNHNV, YYDKDF (reference sequence). This sample is drawn from a study of control samples from healthy donors and cancer patients. Libraries were prepared by immunoSEQ multiplex PCR; TCRdb keeps only in-frame clonotypes and omits some of them. Among tens of thousands of clones, 85% to 95% were seen once, and the ten largest hold about 2.4%. Sequencing was performed on blood. This receptor was taken from a man aged 25 to 40 in good health. The rearrangement joins TRBV15 to TRBJ2-7, with D possibly TRBD2 on 6 matching bases. The CDR3 loop reads CATSRVGGTYEQYF. The CDR3 DNA reads as TGTGCCACCAGCAGGGTGGGGGGAACCTACGAGCAGTACTTC. Full variable domain (outside the CDR3, taken from reference TRBV15 and TRBJ2-7): DAMVIQNPRYQVTQFGKPVTLSCSQTLNHNVMYWYQQKSSQAPKLLFHYYDKDFNNEADTPDNFQSRRPNTSFCFLDIRSPGLGDTAMYLCATSRVGGTYEQYFGPGTRLTVT.